This entry features one TCR beta chain sequence. Its antigen remains unidentified. V lost 4 bases and J lost 2, with 18 bases in between. In germline, CDR1 is GTSNPN, CDR2 SVGIG (reference sequence). This CDR3 comprises 15 residues. The data were obtained in a study of beta chain features in type 1 diabetes. General study results and limits: Patients with Type 1 diabetes showed moderately but significantly shorter TCRB CDR3s in all four CD4+ subsets.

Sequencing targeted expressed TCRB transcripts, as all isolated RNA had been reverse transcribed. Sequencing used immunoSEQ multiplex PCR; TCRdb keeps in-frame clones, though not all of them. The table shows hundreds of thousands of clones, with 13% occurring only once. A sort by CD45RO/CCR7/CD25/CD127/CD95/CD27 yielded CD4+ naive, central memory, regulatory and stem cell-like memory cells. The gene calls are TRBV30 and TRBJ2-7, with no clear D. The TCR sequence derives from a man between 18 and 29 years old with type 1 diabetes. Sequencing was carried out using naive CD4+ T cells from blood. Here the CDR3 reads CAWTHNDFVAYEQYF. The CDR3 DNA is TGTGCCTGGACCCATAACGATTTCGTCGCCTACGAGCAGTACTTC.